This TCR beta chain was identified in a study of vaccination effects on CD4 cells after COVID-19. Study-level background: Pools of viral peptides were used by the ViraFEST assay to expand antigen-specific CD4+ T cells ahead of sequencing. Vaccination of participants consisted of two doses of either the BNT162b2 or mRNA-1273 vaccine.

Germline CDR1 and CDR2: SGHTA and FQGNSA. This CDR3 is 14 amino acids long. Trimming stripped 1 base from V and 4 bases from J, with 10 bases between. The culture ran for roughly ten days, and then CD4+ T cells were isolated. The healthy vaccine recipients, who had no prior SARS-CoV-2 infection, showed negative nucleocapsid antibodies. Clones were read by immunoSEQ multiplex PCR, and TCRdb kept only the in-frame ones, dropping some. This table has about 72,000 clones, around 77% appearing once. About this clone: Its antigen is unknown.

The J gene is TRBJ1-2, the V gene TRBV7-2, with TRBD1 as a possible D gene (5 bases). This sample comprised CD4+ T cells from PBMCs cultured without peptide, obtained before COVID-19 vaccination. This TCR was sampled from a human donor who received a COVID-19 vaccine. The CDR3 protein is CASSLEGHFYGYTF. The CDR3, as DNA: TGTGCCAGCAGCTTAGAGGGGCATTTCTATGGCTACACCTTC.